The 15 T cell receptor beta chains listed next were all sequenced from one sample in a study of blood T cell repertoires in COVID-19. Here immunoSEQ multiplex PCR was the method, and the copy in TCRdb shows in-frame clones only, minus some. This table has over 200,000 clones, roughly 92% appearing once. Source material: peripheral blood. The receptors were gathered from a man in his sixties with COVID-19, enrolled during active disease.

The chain combines TRBV14 with TRBJ2-1; D is uncertain. Germline V gene lookup returns CDR1 SGHDN and CDR2 FVKESK. V shed 1 base and J shed 6 bases, with 7 bases lying between them. This CDR3 comprises 13 residues. The CDR3 DNA reads as TGTGCCAGCAGCCAAGGGCTTTCCAATGAGCAGTTCTTC. Its protein product is CASSQGLSNEQFF.

V usage is TRBV28 and J usage is TRBJ1-2; no clear D gene. This CDR3 has 12 amino acids. Looked up from germline, CDR1 is MDHEN and CDR2 is SYDVKM. Trimming took 7 bases from V and 8 from J, leaving 14 bases between them. The CDR3 sequence is CASTFGGLGYTF. CDR3 DNA: TGTGCCAGCACCTTTGGAGGTTTAGGCTACACCTTC.

This clone was seen a few times. The chain recombines TRBV3-1 (or the pseudogene TRBV3-2) with TRBJ1-3; D gene ambiguous. CDR1 and CDR2 from the germline V gene are LGHDT and YNNKEL (reference sequence). The CDR3 length is 15 residues. V was cut by 0 bases and J by 0 bases, with 6 bases left in between. CDR3: CASSQDVLSGNTIYF. The CDR3 DNA reads as TGTGCCAGCAGCCAAGACGTACTCTCTGGAAACACCATATATTTT.

V and J are TRBV6-5 and TRBJ2-1; D is possibly TRBD2 (6 bases). The CDR3 has 12 residues. Germline V gene lookup returns CDR1 MNHEY and CDR2 SVGAGI. V was shortened by 5 bases and J by 6 bases, with 8 bases between the two germline ends. CDR3 in DNA: TGTGCCAGCAGTCGGGAGCCCAATGAGCAGTTCTTC. This codes for CASSREPNEQFF.

There are a few counts of this clone. The V and J genes are TRBV2 and TRBJ1-2; possible D gene TRBD1, 5 bases. Looked up from germline, CDR1 is SNHLY and CDR2 is FYNNEI. V was clipped by 8 bases and J by 2 bases, with 15 bases between them. The CDR3 is 14 amino acids. CDR3: CASLMDMKNYGYTF. The CDR3 DNA sequence: TGTGCCAGCCTGATGGACATGAAGAACTATGGCTACACCTTC.

The chain joins TRBV7-9 to TRBJ2-1, with a possible D match to TRBD2 (5 bases). The V gene's germline CDR1 is SEHNR and CDR2 FQNEAQ (reference sequence). CDR3 length: 15 residues. V lost 5 bases and J 6 bases, leaving 17 bases between the germline ends. The CDR3 region is CASSLESGSRNEQFF. The CDR3 DNA follows: TGTGCCAGCAGCCTCGAAAGCGGCTCGCGCAATGAGCAGTTCTTC. Complete variable domain (other parts from reference TRBV7-9 and TRBJ2-1): DTGVSQNPRHKITKRGQNVTFRCDPISEHNRLYWYRQTLGQGPEFLTYFQNEAQLEKSRLLSDRFSAERPKGSFSTLEIQRTEQGDSAMYLCASSLESGSRNEQFFGPGTRLTVL.

The chain has TRBV11-2 and TRBJ2-7, with D perhaps TRBD2 (6 bases). The CDR3 contains 16 residues. Germline assignment: CDR1 SGHAT and CDR2 FQNNGV. The ends were cut back, 0 bases at V and 0 bases at J, with 12 bases in the middle. The CDR3 sequence: CASSLDWDLSSYEQYF. The DNA of the CDR3 is TGTGCCAGCAGCTTAGACTGGGACTTGAGCTCCTACGAGCAGTACTTC.

This sequence joins TRBV18 and TRBJ2-5; D is unclear. V shed 2 bases and J shed 5 bases, with 6 bases lying between them. This CDR3 is 12 amino acids long. The germline V gene has CDR1 KGHSH and CDR2 LQKENI. The DNA of the CDR3 is TGTGCCAGCTCACCAGCTGAGGAGACCCAGTACTTC. Translated: CASSPAEETQYF.

The chain carries TRBV5-4 and TRBJ2-3; 12 positions agree with TRBD2. The CDR3 is made up of 16 amino acids. The germline gives CDR1 SGHNT, CDR2 YYREEE (reference sequence). Losses at the gene ends were 4 bases for V and 1 base for J; bases not matched to a gene: 4. The CDR3 is CASSPTSGRRTDTQYF. Written as DNA, the CDR3 is TGTGCCAGCAGCCCCACTAGCGGGAGGCGCACAGATACGCAGTATTTT. The variable domain in full, completed from reference TRBV5-4 and TRBJ2-3, reads ETGVTQSPTHLIKTRGQQVTLRCSSQSGHNTVSWYQQALGQGPQFIFQYYREEENGRGNFPPRFSGLQFPNYSSELNVNALELDDSALYLCASSPTSGRRTDTQYFGPGTRLTVL.

This chain uses TRBV5-6 with TRBJ1-3; 7 bases agree with TRBD1. The CDR3 loop spans 15 amino acids. Germline values: CDR1 SGHDT, CDR2 YYEEEE. J was trimmed by 5 bases and V by 0 bases; bases with no gene match: 5. CDR3 DNA sequence: TGTGCCAGCAGCTTGGAAGAGACAGGGCGAAACACCATATATTTT. This encodes CASSLEETGRNTIYF. The full variable domain, its missing parts supplied by reference TRBV5-6 and TRBJ1-3, is DAGVTQSPTHLIKTRGQQVTLRCSPKSGHDTVSWYQQALGQGPQFIFQYYEEEERQRGNFPDRFSGHQFPNYSSELNVNALLLGDSALYLCASSLEETGRNTIYFGEGSWLTVV.

This clone was observed a single time. The rearrangement links TRBV28 to TRBJ1-4, with D perhaps matching TRBD1 (5 bases). This CDR3 is built from 17 residues. V lost 1 base and J 4 bases, leaving 16 bases between the germline ends. In germline, CDR1 is MDHEN, CDR2 SYDVKM. CDR3 DNA sequence: TGTGCCAGCAGTTTATTCTGGGACGGGGGTTTTAATGAAAAACTGTTTTTT. Amino acid sequence: CASSLFWDGGFNEKLFF.

The chain carries TRBV19 and TRBJ1-4, with D hard to call. The CDR3 has 13 amino acids. Germline V lookup: CDR1 LNHDA, CDR2 SQIVND (reference sequence). With 5 bases removed from V and 7 bases from J, the gap between germline ends came to 11 bases. The CDR3 loop reads CASSPREAEKLFF. CDR3 nucleotide sequence: TGTGCCAGTAGTCCTCGGGAGGCTGAAAAACTGTTTTTT.

The V and J genes are TRBV13 and TRBJ1-2; D is unclear. The V gene lost 1 base and the J gene lost 3 bases, with 3 bases spanning the gap. Germline assignment: CDR1 PRHDT and CDR2 FYEKMQ (reference sequence). This CDR3 is built from 12 residues. The CDR3 spells CASSLADYGYTF. The CDR3 DNA follows: TGTGCCAGCAGCTTAGCAGACTATGGCTACACCTTC.

DNA of the CDR3: TGTGCCAGCAGTGACTGGGGGGGTGAGCAGTTCTTC. Its translation: CASSDWGGEQFF. The rearrangement joins TRBV2 to TRBJ2-1; the match to TRBD2 covers 7 bases. J gave up 9 bases and V 3 bases, and 2 bases lay outside the gene matches. The length of the CDR3 is 12 residues. In germline, CDR1 is SNHLY, CDR2 FYNNEI.

The chain employs TRBV29-1 and TRBJ2-1; D may be TRBD2 (7 bases). The germline V and J ends were trimmed by 3 bases and 6 bases, with 18 bases remaining between them. Germline V lookup: CDR1 SQVTM, CDR2 ANQGSEA. The CDR3 is made up of 15 amino acids. The CDR3 reads CSVETSLRGANEQFF. The CDR3 DNA sequence: TGCAGCGTTGAGACTAGCCTCAGGGGTGCCAATGAGCAGTTCTTC.